This record covers a single TCR beta chain. Other DNA sequences of this sample code for an identical CDR3. Seattle patient enrollment occurred during active infection, with longitudinal follow-up thereafter. This sample was taken from a study of blood T cell repertoires in COVID-19. Study context: Both acute and convalescent COVID-19 samples were obtained from the United States, Italy and Spain. Nucleic acid was either cDNA or gDNA, and it came from T cells, B-cell-depleted T cells, or PBMCs.

In the authors' workflow: It was from reference gene primer amplification that nucleated cell counts were estimated. Clones were sequenced by immunoSEQ multiplex PCR, and TCRdb holds only the in-frame ones, with some missing. The DNA was the basis for D and trimming; V, J and clone size are from that table. The sample contains about 350,000 clones, 75% to 90% of which appear only once. The origin of this receptor is a woman between 50 and 59 years old with COVID-19, enrolled during active disease. The sample was peripheral blood.

This chain's CDR3 is CASSIQGLNTEAFF. CDR3 coding DNA: TGTGCCAGTAGTATCCAGGGTTTGAACACTGAAGCTTTCTTT. The chain combines TRBV19 with TRBJ1-1, with TRBD1 as a possible D gene (5 bases). Germline assignment: CDR1 LNHDA and CDR2 SQIVND (reference sequence). This CDR3 comprises 14 residues. Trimming took 3 bases from V and 0 from J, leaving 8 bases between them.